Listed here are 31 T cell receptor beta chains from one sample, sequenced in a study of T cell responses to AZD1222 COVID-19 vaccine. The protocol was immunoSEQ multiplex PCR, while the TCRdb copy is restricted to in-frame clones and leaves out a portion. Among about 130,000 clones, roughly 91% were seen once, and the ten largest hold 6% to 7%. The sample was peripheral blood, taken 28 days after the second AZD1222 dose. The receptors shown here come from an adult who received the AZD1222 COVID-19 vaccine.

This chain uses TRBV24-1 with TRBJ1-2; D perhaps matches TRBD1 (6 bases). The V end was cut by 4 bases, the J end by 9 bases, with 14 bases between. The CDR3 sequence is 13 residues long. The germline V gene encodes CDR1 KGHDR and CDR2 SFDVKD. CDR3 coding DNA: TGTGCCACCAGTGACCCCGGACAGATCAGCTACACCTTC. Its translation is CATSDPGQISYTF.

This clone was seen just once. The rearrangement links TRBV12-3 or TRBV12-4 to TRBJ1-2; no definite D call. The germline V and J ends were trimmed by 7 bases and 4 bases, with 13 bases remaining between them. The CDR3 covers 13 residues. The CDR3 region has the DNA TGTGCCAGCAAATTCCGAGAAGGCTATGGCTACACCTTC. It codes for CASKFREGYGYTF.

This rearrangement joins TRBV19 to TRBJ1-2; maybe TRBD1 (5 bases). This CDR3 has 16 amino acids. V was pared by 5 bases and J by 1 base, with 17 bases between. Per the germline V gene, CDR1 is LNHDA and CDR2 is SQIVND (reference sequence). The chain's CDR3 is CASSRGEALFNYGYTF. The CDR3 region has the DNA TGTGCCAGTAGTCGGGGGGAAGCCCTATTTAACTATGGCTACACCTTC.

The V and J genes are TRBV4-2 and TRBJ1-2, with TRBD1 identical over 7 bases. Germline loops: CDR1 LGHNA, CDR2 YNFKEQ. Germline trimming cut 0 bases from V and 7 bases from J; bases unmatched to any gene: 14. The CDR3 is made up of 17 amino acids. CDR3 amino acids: CASSQDGVRGSSFGYTF. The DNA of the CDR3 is TGTGCCAGCAGCCAAGACGGCGTCAGGGGGAGCTCCTTTGGCTACACCTTC.

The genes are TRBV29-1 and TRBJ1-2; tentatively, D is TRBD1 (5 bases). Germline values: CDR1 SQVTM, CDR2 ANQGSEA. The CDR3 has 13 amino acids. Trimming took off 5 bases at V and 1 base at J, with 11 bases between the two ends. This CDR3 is CSVTGTINYGYTF. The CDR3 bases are TGCAGCGTTACGGGGACCATTAACTATGGCTACACCTTC.

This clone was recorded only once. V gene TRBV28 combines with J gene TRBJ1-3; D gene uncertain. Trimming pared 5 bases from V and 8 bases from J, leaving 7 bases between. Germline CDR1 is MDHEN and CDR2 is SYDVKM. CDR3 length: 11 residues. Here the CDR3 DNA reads TGTGCCAGCAGTCCCGACGACACCATATATTTT. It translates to CASSPDDTIYF.

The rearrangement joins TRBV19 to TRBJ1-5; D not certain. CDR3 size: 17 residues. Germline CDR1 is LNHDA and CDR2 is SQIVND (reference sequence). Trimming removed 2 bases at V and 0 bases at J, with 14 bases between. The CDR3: CASSISLRASSNQPQHF. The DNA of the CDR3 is TGTGCCAGTAGTATAAGTCTGAGGGCTTCTAGCAATCAGCCCCAGCATTTT.

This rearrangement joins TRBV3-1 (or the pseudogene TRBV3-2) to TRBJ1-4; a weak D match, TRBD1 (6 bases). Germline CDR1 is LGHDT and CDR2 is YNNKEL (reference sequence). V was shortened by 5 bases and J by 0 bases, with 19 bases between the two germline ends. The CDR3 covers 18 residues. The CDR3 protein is CASSDITGFFSTNEKLFF. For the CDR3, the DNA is TGTGCCAGCAGCGACATTACAGGGTTTTTCTCAACTAATGAAAAACTGTTTTTT.

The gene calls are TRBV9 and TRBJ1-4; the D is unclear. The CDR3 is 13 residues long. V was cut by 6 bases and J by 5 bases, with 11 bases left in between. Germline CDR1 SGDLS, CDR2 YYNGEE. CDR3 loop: CASKAPGNEKLFF. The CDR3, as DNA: TGTGCCAGCAAGGCGCCGGGGAATGAAAAACTGTTTTTT.

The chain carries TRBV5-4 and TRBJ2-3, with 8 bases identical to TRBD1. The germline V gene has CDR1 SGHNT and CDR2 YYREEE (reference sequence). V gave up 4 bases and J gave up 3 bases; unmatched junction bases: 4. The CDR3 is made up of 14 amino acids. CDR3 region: CASSVQGATDTQYF. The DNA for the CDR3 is TGTGCCAGCAGCGTGCAGGGGGCTACAGATACGCAGTATTTT.

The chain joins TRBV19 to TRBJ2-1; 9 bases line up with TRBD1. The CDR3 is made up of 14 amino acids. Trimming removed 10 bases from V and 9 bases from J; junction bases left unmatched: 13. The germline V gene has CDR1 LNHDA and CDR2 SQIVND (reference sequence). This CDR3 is CATSLQGAWGEQFF. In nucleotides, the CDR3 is TGTGCCACTTCCCTACAGGGGGCGTGGGGTGAGCAGTTCTTC. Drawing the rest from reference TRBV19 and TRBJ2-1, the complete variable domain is DGGITQSPKYLFRKEGQNVTLSCEQNLNHDAMYWYRQDPGQGLRLIYYSQIVNDFQKGDIAEGYSVSREKKESFPLTVTSAQKNPTAFYLCATSLQGAWGEQFFGPGTRLTVL.

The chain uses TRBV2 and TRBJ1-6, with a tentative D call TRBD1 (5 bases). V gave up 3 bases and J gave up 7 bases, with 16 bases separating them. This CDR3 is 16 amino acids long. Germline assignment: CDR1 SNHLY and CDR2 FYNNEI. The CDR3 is CASSERQGFGNSPLHF. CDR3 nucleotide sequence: TGTGCCAGCAGTGAGCGGCAGGGCTTCGGGAATTCACCCCTCCACTTT.

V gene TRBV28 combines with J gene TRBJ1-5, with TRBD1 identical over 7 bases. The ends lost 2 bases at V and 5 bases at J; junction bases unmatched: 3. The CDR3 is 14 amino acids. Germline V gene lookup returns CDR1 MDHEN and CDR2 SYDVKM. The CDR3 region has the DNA TGTGCCAGCAGTTTAGTAGGGGGCGATCAGCCCCAGCATTTT. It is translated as CASSLVGGDQPQHF.

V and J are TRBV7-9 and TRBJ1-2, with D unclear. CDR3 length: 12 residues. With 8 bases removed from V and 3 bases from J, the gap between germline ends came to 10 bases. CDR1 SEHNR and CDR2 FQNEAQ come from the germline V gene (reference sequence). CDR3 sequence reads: CASGVMDYGYTF. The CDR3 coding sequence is TGTGCCAGCGGAGTTATGGACTATGGCTACACCTTC.

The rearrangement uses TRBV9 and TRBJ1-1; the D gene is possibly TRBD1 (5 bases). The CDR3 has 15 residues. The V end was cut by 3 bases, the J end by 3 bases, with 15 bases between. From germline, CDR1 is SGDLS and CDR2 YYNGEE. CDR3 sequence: CASSDAQGGYTEAFF. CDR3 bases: TGTGCCAGCAGCGACGCCCAGGGTGGATACACTGAAGCTTTCTTT.

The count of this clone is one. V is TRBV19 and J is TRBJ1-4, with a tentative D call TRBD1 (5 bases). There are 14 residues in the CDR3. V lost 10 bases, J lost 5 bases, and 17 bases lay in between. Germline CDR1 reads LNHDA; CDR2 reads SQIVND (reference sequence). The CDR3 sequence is CATHSGTVNEKLFF. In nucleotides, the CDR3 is TGTGCCACACACTCCGGGACCGTGAATGAAAAACTGTTTTTT.

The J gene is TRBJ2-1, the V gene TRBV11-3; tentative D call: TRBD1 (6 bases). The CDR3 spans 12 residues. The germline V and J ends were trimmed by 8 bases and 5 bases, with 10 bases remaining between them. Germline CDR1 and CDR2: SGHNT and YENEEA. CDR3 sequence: CASGTQDNEQFF. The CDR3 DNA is TGTGCCAGCGGGACACAAGACAATGAGCAGTTCTTC. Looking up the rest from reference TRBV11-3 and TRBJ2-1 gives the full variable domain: EAGVVQSPRYKIIEKKQPVAFWCNPISGHNTLYWYLQNLGQGPELLIRYENEEAVDDSQLPKDRFSAERLKGVDSTLKIQPAELGDSAVYLCASGTQDNEQFFGPGTRLTVL.

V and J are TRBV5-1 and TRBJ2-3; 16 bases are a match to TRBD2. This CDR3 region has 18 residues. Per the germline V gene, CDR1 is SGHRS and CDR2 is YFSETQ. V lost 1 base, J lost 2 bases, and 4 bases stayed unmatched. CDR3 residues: CASSLMGLAGGTTDTQYF. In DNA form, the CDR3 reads TGCGCCAGCAGCTTGATGGGACTAGCGGGGGGGACCACAGATACGCAGTATTTT.

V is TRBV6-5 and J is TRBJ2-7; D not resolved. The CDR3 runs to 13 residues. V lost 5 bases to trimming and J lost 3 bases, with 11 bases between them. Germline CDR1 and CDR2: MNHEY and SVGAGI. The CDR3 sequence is CASSLYSYYEQYF. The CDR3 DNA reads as TGTGCCAGCAGTCTCTACTCTTACTACGAGCAGTACTTC.

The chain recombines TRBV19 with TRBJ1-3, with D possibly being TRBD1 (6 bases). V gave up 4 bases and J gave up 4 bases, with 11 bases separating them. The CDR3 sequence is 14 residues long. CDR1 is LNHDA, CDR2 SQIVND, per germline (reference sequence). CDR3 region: CASSNGGSGNTIYF. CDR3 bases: TGTGCCAGTAGTAATGGGGGCTCGGGAAACACCATATATTTT.

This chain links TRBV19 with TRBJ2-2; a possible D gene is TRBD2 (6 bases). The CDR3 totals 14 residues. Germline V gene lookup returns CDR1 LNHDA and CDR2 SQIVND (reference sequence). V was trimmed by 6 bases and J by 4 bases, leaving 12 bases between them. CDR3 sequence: CASSWGGGTGELFF. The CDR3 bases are TGTGCCAGTAGCTGGGGAGGAGGCACCGGGGAGCTGTTTTTT.

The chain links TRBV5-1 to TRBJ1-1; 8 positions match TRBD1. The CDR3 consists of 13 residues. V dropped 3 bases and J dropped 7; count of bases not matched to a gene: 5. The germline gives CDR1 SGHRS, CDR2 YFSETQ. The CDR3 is CASSWGQAGEAFF. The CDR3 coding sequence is TGCGCCAGCAGCTGGGGACAGGCAGGTGAAGCTTTCTTT.

As DNA, the CDR3 is TGTGCCAGCAGTTACCCACGCGCGACGTCCTCCTACGAGCAGTACTTC. Its translation: CASSYPRATSSYEQYF. The chain employs TRBV6-2 or TRBV6-3 and TRBJ2-7; no clear D gene. This CDR3 comprises 16 residues. In germline, CDR1 is MNHEY, CDR2 SVGEGT. Trimming removed 2 bases from V and 0 bases from J, with 14 bases in between.

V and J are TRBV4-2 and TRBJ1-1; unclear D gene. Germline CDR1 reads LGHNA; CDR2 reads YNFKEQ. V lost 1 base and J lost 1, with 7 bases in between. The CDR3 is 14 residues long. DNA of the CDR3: TGTGCCAGCAGCCAAGGTCGACGGAACACTGAAGCTTTCTTT. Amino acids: CASSQGRRNTEAFF.

The DNA of the CDR3 is TGCGCCAGCAGTCTCAATGTGGGGGCGGGGGATCAGCCCCAGCATTTT. Protein sequence: CASSLNVGAGDQPQHF. The chain joins TRBV23-1 to TRBJ1-5, with D tentatively TRBD1 (6 bases). TRBV23-1 counts as an open reading frame of uncertain function. V gave up 4 bases and J gave up 5 bases, with 18 bases separating them. The CDR3 loop spans 16 amino acids.

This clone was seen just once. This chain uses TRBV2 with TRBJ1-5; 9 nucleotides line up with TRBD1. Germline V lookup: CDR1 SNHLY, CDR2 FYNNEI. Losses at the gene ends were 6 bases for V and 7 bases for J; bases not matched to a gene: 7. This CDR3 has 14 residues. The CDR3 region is CASSATGGDQPQHF. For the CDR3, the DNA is TGTGCCAGCAGCGCGACAGGGGGAGACCAGCCCCAGCATTTT.

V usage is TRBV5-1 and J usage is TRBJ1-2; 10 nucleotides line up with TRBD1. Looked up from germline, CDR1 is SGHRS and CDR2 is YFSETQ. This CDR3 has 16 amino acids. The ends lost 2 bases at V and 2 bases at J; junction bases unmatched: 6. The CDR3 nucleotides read TGCGCCAGCAGCTTAGGGACAGGGGTTAAGAACTATGGCTACACCTTC. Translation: CASSLGTGVKNYGYTF.

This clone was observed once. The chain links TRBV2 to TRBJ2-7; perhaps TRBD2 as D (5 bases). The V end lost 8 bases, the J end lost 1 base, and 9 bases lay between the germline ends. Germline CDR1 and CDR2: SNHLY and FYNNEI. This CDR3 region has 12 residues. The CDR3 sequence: CASGGESYEQYF. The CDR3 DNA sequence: TGTGCCAGCGGAGGAGAATCCTACGAGCAGTACTTC.

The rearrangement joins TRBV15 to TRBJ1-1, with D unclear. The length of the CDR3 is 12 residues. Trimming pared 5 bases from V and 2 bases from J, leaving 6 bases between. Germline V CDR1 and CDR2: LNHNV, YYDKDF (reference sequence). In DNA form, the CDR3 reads TGTGCCACCAGCGCAAGAAACACTGAAGCTTTCTTT. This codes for CATSARNTEAFF.

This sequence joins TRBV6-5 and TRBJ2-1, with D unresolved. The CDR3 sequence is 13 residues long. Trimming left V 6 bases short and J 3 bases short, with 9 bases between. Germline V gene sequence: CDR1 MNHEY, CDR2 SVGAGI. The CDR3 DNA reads TGTGCCAGCAGGGCTATACTCTACAATGAGCAGTTCTTC. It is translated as CASRAILYNEQFF.

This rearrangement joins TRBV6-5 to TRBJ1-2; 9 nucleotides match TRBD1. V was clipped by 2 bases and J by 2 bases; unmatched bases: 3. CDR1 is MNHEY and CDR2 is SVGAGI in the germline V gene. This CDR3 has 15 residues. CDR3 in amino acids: CASSYEGQGNYGYTF. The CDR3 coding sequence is TGTGCCAGCAGTTACGAGGGACAGGGAAACTATGGCTACACCTTC.